The sequence of this T cell receptor (beta chain) was determined in a study of shared T cell receptors in the human thymus. V shed 5 bases and J shed 4 bases, with 5 bases lying between them. The CDR3 totals 12 residues. Germline values: CDR1 LNHDA, CDR2 SQIVND (reference sequence). Profiled with immunoSEQ multiplex PCR; TCRdb holds only in-frame clones, not every one. The data hold about 380,000 clones, with 95% observed a single time. What was sequenced was thymocytes. The chain joins TRBV19 to TRBJ1-4, with D hard to call. The sequence was collected from a human donor. CDR3 sequence: CASSHDNEKLFF. As DNA, the CDR3 is TGTGCCAGTAGTCACGATAATGAAAAACTGTTTTTT.